A selection of T cell receptor beta chains follows, all from one sample in a study of T cells in Graves' hyperthyroidism and ophthalmopathy. From the multiplex PCR reads, TCRdb called clonotypes with MiXCR, one entry per CDR3 protein. The sample shows 200,000 to 250,000 distinct CDR3 sequences, almost 25% of them seen only once. Material: blood. All receptors derive from a woman in her forties with Graves' ophthalmopathy. CDR3s include the opening cysteine and the closing phenylalanine or tryptophan. A D gene is named only where the DNA matches it firmly. Some rows have no size entry. The others give once, few or many, or a class for an expanded clone.

d_call: .; v_call: TRBV20-1; clone_size: few; j_call: TRBJ1-1; cdr3_aa: CSARTGVVTEAFF; cdr3_nt: TGCAGTGCTAGGACGGGGGTAGTCACTGAAGCTTTCTTT
d_call: .; v_call: TRBV20-1; clone_size: many; j_call: TRBJ2-7; cdr3_aa: CSAQSPGLISYEQYF; cdr3_nt: TGCAGTGCTCAATCGCCCGGACTTATCTCCTACGAGCAGTACTTC
d_call: TRBD2; v_call: TRBV29-1; clone_size: many; j_call: TRBJ2-5; cdr3_aa: CSVENGGNLQETQYF; cdr3_nt: TGCAGCGTTGAGAACGGGGGGAATCTCCAAGAGACCCAGTACTTC
d_call: .; v_call: TRBV5-1; clone_size: many; j_call: TRBJ2-6; cdr3_aa: CASSPAAGAHSGANVLTF; cdr3_nt: TGCGCCAGCAGCCCCGCGGCAGGCGCCCACTCTGGGGCCAACGTCCTGACTTTC
d_call: .; v_call: TRBV6-5; clone_size: many; j_call: TRBJ2-7; cdr3_aa: CASSQGLGVYEQYF; cdr3_nt: TGTGCCAGCAGCCAGGGACTGGGGGTCTACGAGCAGTACTTC
d_call: .; v_call: TRBV19; clone_size: many; j_call: TRBJ2-7; cdr3_aa: CASSQGHSYEQYF; cdr3_nt: TGTGCCAGTAGTCAGGGGCACTCCTACGAGCAGTACTTC
d_call: TRBD1; v_call: TRBV5-1; clone_size: many; j_call: TRBJ1-1; cdr3_aa: CASSPPRQGGMNTEAFF; cdr3_nt: TGCGCCAGCAGCCCCCCTCGACAGGGAGGGATGAACACTGAAGCTTTCTTT
d_call: .; v_call: TRBV5-1; clone_size: many; j_call: TRBJ2-2; cdr3_aa: CASTGLAGELFF; cdr3_nt: TGCGCCAGCACGGGCCTCGCCGGGGAGCTGTTTTTT
d_call: .; v_call: TRBV30; clone_size: many; j_call: TRBJ1-1; cdr3_aa: CAWSAGRVTEAFF; cdr3_nt: TGTGCCTGGAGTGCTGGGAGGGTCACTGAAGCTTTCTTT
d_call: .; v_call: TRBV6-1; clone_size: many; j_call: TRBJ1-2; cdr3_aa: CASSGLHEGGRPTF; cdr3_nt: TGTGCCAGCAGTGGACTGCACGAGGGGGGCCGTCCCACCTTC
d_call: .; v_call: TRBV4-1; clone_size: few; j_call: TRBJ2-7; cdr3_aa: CASSQVFPTNFYEQYF; cdr3_nt: TGCGCCAGCAGCCAAGTTTTCCCTACTAACTTTTACGAGCAGTACTTC
d_call: .; v_call: TRBV4-1; clone_size: .; j_call: TRBJ2-2; cdr3_aa: CASSQVSGTATGELFF; cdr3_nt: TGCGCCAGCAGCCAAGTCTCAGGGACCGCAACCGGGGAGCTGTTTTTT
d_call: .; v_call: TRBV6-2/TRBV6-3; clone_size: once; j_call: TRBJ2-7; cdr3_aa: CASSGRRYEQYF; cdr3_nt: TGTGCCAGCAGTGGGAGGCGCTACGAGCAGTACTTC
d_call: .; v_call: TRBV7-2; clone_size: many; j_call: TRBJ2-5; cdr3_aa: CASSRQSVQETQYF; cdr3_nt: TGTGCCAGCAGCAGACAGTCGGTCCAAGAGACCCAGTACTTC
d_call: .; v_call: TRBV27; clone_size: many; j_call: TRBJ1-1; cdr3_aa: CASRTLDGSNTEAFF; cdr3_nt: TGTGCCAGCAGGACCCTGGACGGGAGCAACACTGAAGCTTTCTTT
d_call: TRBD2; v_call: TRBV7-2; clone_size: many; j_call: TRBJ2-5; cdr3_aa: CASSRTSGNAETQYF; cdr3_nt: TGTGCCAGCAGCCGGACTAGCGGGAACGCGGAGACCCAGTACTTC
d_call: .; v_call: TRBV6-1; clone_size: many; j_call: TRBJ2-5; cdr3_aa: CASSGGTSETQYF; cdr3_nt: TGTGCCAGCAGTGGGGGCACGAGCGAGACCCAGTACTTC
d_call: TRBD1; v_call: TRBV12-3/TRBV12-4; clone_size: many; j_call: TRBJ2-5; cdr3_aa: CASSSRQGAGETQYF; cdr3_nt: TGTGCCAGCAGTAGCAGACAGGGGGCGGGAGAGACCCAGTACTTC
d_call: TRBD1; v_call: TRBV19; clone_size: .; j_call: TRBJ1-5; cdr3_aa: CASSQNRGPAISPQHF; cdr3_nt: TGTGCCAGTAGTCAAAACAGGGGGCCTGCGATATCGCCCCAGCATTTT
d_call: .; v_call: TRBV2; clone_size: many; j_call: TRBJ1-6; cdr3_aa: CASSGKLDNSPLHF; cdr3_nt: TGTGCCAGCAGTGGGAAGCTCGATAATTCACCCCTCCACTTT
d_call: .; v_call: TRBV4-1; clone_size: .; j_call: TRBJ2-7; cdr3_aa: CASSRGRSDYEQYF; cdr3_nt: TGCGCCAGCAGCCGGGGGCGATCCGACTACGAGCAGTACTTC
d_call: .; v_call: TRBV30; clone_size: many; j_call: TRBJ2-5; cdr3_aa: CAWGVKETQYF; cdr3_nt: TGTGCCTGGGGGGTTAAAGAGACCCAGTACTTC
d_call: .; v_call: TRBV30; clone_size: many; j_call: TRBJ1-6; cdr3_aa: CARNDNSPLHF; cdr3_nt: TGTGCCCGGAACGATAATTCACCCCTCCACTTT
d_call: .; v_call: TRBV3-1; clone_size: many; j_call: TRBJ1-5; cdr3_aa: CASSQDRRNNQPQHF; cdr3_nt: TGTGCCAGCAGCCAAGACAGGAGGAACAATCAGCCCCAGCATTTT
d_call: .; v_call: TRBV13; clone_size: few; j_call: TRBJ1-5; cdr3_aa: CASSSAAVSNQPQHF; cdr3_nt: TGTGCCAGCAGTTCGGCAGCCGTGAGCAATCAGCCCCAGCATTTT
d_call: TRBD2; v_call: TRBV7-2; clone_size: many; j_call: TRBJ2-7; cdr3_aa: CASSILAGSYEQYF; cdr3_nt: TGTGCCAGCAGCATACTAGCGGGGTCCTACGAGCAGTACTTC
d_call: .; v_call: TRBV19; clone_size: .; j_call: TRBJ1-1; cdr3_aa: CASSMGQYTEAFF; cdr3_nt: TGTGCCAGTAGTATGGGGCAATACACTGAAGCTTTCTTT
d_call: .; v_call: TRBV19; clone_size: many; j_call: TRBJ1-1; cdr3_aa: CASSIMRGRITEAFF; cdr3_nt: TGTGCCAGTAGTATAATGAGGGGCCGTATCACTGAAGCTTTCTTT
d_call: TRBD1; v_call: TRBV6-5; clone_size: many; j_call: TRBJ2-4; cdr3_aa: CASSPGQGSPTNIQYF; cdr3_nt: TGTGCCAGCAGTCCGGGACAGGGCTCTCCCACGAACATTCAGTACTTC
d_call: TRBD1; v_call: TRBV10-3; clone_size: .; j_call: TRBJ1-2; cdr3_aa: CAIREEGTGDYGYTF; cdr3_nt: TGTGCCATCAGAGAGGAGGGGACAGGTGACTATGGCTACACCTTC
d_call: .; v_call: TRBV5-1; clone_size: many; j_call: TRBJ2-5; cdr3_aa: CASSSGHNQETQYF; cdr3_nt: TGCGCCAGCAGCTCCGGACACAACCAAGAGACCCAGTACTTC
d_call: .; v_call: TRBV15; clone_size: many; j_call: TRBJ2-2; cdr3_aa: CATSLRPVRELFF; cdr3_nt: TGTGCCACCAGCCTGAGGCCCGTTCGGGAGCTGTTTTTT
d_call: TRBD2; v_call: TRBV29-1; clone_size: many; j_call: TRBJ2-7; cdr3_aa: CSVVWASGYEQYF; cdr3_nt: TGCAGCGTTGTGTGGGCTAGCGGCTACGAGCAGTACTTC
d_call: TRBD2; v_call: TRBV2; clone_size: many; j_call: TRBJ2-2; cdr3_aa: CASSPGLAALGGELFF; cdr3_nt: TGTGCCAGCAGTCCCGGACTAGCGGCCCTCGGGGGGGAGCTGTTTTTT
d_call: TRBD2; v_call: TRBV30; clone_size: .; j_call: TRBJ2-7; cdr3_aa: CAWTKGRAPESF; cdr3_nt: TGTGCCTGGACTAAAGGGAGGGCCCCCGAGTCCTTC
d_call: .; v_call: TRBV6-1; clone_size: few; j_call: TRBJ2-5; cdr3_aa: CASSEGRRTHQYF; cdr3_nt: TGTGCCAGCAGTGAAGGAAGGAGAACTCATCAGTACTTC
d_call: .; v_call: TRBV9; clone_size: many; j_call: TRBJ1-2; cdr3_aa: CASSVSDRAPIYGYTF; cdr3_nt: TGTGCCAGCAGCGTAAGTGACAGAGCTCCAATCTATGGCTACACCTTC
d_call: TRBD1; v_call: TRBV5-1; clone_size: .; j_call: TRBJ2-2; cdr3_aa: CASSPDRVGPGELFF; cdr3_nt: TGCGCCAGCAGCCCCGACAGGGTGGGGCCCGGGGAGCTGTTTTTT
d_call: .; v_call: TRBV12-3/TRBV12-4; clone_size: .; j_call: TRBJ2-7; cdr3_aa: CASSFPRVDRPRHEQYF; cdr3_nt: TGTGCCAGCAGTTTCCCCAGGGTGGATAGACCTAGGCACGAGCAGTACTTC
d_call: TRBD1; v_call: TRBV7-8; clone_size: .; j_call: TRBJ2-5; cdr3_aa: CASSLGFETGGRETQYF; cdr3_nt: TGTGCCAGCAGCTTGGGTTTTGAGACAGGGGGTAGGGAGACCCAGTACTTC
d_call: .; v_call: TRBV6-1; clone_size: .; j_call: TRBJ1-1; cdr3_aa: CASRTPLVEAFF; cdr3_nt: TGTGCCAGCAGAACCCCCTTAGTTGAAGCTTTCTTT
d_call: .; v_call: TRBV5-1; clone_size: .; j_call: TRBJ2-2; cdr3_aa: CASSLRPAGEAGELFF; cdr3_nt: TGCGCCAGCAGCTTGAGGCCTGCAGGGGAGGCCGGGGAGCTGTTTTTT
d_call: .; v_call: TRBV28; clone_size: many; j_call: TRBJ2-1; cdr3_aa: CASIGLGSYNEQFF; cdr3_nt: TGTGCCAGCATCGGGTTGGGCTCCTACAATGAGCAGTTCTTC
d_call: .; v_call: TRBV6-2/TRBV6-3; clone_size: .; j_call: TRBJ2-7; cdr3_aa: CASSYSGTLTDNEQYF; cdr3_nt: TGTGCCAGCAGTTACTCCGGGACCCTCACTGATAACGAGCAGTACTTC
d_call: .; v_call: TRBV20-1; clone_size: .; j_call: TRBJ2-2; cdr3_aa: CSARDSENTGELFF; cdr3_nt: TGCAGTGCTAGAGATTCAGAGAACACCGGGGAGCTGTTTTTT
d_call: .; v_call: TRBV4-2; clone_size: .; j_call: TRBJ2-5; cdr3_aa: CASSQEGGGGFQETQYF; cdr3_nt: TGTGCCAGCAGCCAAGAAGGTGGCGGCGGGTTTCAAGAGACCCAGTACTTC
d_call: TRBD2; v_call: TRBV12-3/TRBV12-4; clone_size: many; j_call: TRBJ2-7; cdr3_aa: CASIQGLAGSYEQYF; cdr3_nt: TGTGCCAGCATCCAGGGACTAGCGGGGTCCTACGAGCAGTACTTC
d_call: TRBD1; v_call: TRBV2; clone_size: many; j_call: TRBJ1-5; cdr3_aa: CASGATGDQPQHF; cdr3_nt: TGTGCCAGCGGCGCGACAGGGGATCAGCCCCAGCATTTT
d_call: .; v_call: TRBV6-1; clone_size: .; j_call: TRBJ1-2; cdr3_aa: CASRGRRFYGYTF; cdr3_nt: TGTGCCAGCCGAGGGCGACGCTTCTATGGCTACACCTTC
d_call: TRBD1; v_call: TRBV28; clone_size: .; j_call: TRBJ1-1; cdr3_aa: CASSSTRRGQGRVTEAFF; cdr3_nt: TGTGCCAGCAGTTCAACTAGACGAGGACAGGGACGGGTCACTGAAGCTTTCTTT
d_call: TRBD2; v_call: TRBV5-1; clone_size: .; j_call: TRBJ2-2; cdr3_aa: CASSPIAGTGELFF; cdr3_nt: TGCGCCAGCAGTCCAATAGCGGGAACCGGGGAGCTGTTTTTT
d_call: .; v_call: TRBV7-2; clone_size: many; j_call: TRBJ2-7; cdr3_aa: CASSLERGVEQYF; cdr3_nt: TGTGCCAGCAGCTTAGAGAGGGGAGTCGAGCAGTACTTC
d_call: .; v_call: TRBV28; clone_size: many; j_call: TRBJ2-7; cdr3_aa: CASSQSLGILYEQYF; cdr3_nt: TGTGCCAGCAGCCAGTCCCTGGGAATTCTCTACGAGCAGTACTTC
d_call: TRBD2; v_call: TRBV28; clone_size: many; j_call: TRBJ2-7; cdr3_aa: CASRDSASGSSYEQYF; cdr3_nt: TGTGCCAGCAGGGACAGCGCTAGCGGGAGCTCCTACGAGCAGTACTTC
d_call: TRBD1; v_call: TRBV24-1; clone_size: .; j_call: TRBJ1-2; cdr3_aa: CATAGTGYGYTF; cdr3_nt: TGTGCCACCGCCGGGACAGGCTATGGCTACACCTTC
d_call: .; v_call: TRBV7-2; clone_size: many; j_call: TRBJ1-3; cdr3_aa: CASNSQHMRGRDSGNTIYF; cdr3_nt: TGTGCCAGCAATTCCCAGCATATGCGGGGCAGGGACTCTGGAAACACCATATATTTT
d_call: .; v_call: TRBV7-2; clone_size: many; j_call: TRBJ2-7; cdr3_aa: CASSGRTAYEQYF; cdr3_nt: TGTGCCAGCAGCGGAAGGACAGCCTACGAGCAGTACTTC
d_call: TRBD1; v_call: TRBV28; clone_size: many; j_call: TRBJ2-5; cdr3_aa: CASSSTGTGPETQYF; cdr3_nt: TGTGCCAGCAGCTCAACCGGGACAGGGCCAGAGACCCAGTACTTC
d_call: .; v_call: TRBV28; clone_size: many; j_call: TRBJ2-7; cdr3_aa: CASSFRTPYEQYF; cdr3_nt: TGTGCCAGCAGTTTCCGAACCCCCTACGAGCAGTACTTC